A selection of T cell receptor beta chains follows, all from one sample in a study of metastatic and nonmetastatic thyroid tumors. TCRdb re-called clones via MiXCR from the PCR reads. This table has about 36,000 clones, around 20% appearing once. Sequenced input: blood. The source is a female donor with papillary thyroid cancer or a benign thyroid nodule (not recorded which). Some clones in this sample may be carry-over from other donors' samples. CDR3s include the opening cysteine and the closing phenylalanine or tryptophan. Each record gives: D gene, J gene, V gene, clone size, CDR3 DNA, CDR3 protein. The D gene is left open where the match is weak. A clone size is listed for some rows: how often the clone was seen (once, few, many), or a class if it is expanded.

d_call: .
j_call: TRBJ1-2
v_call: TRBV12-3/TRBV12-4
clone_size: .
cdr3_nt: TGTGCCAGCGGTTTAGCACAGGGTAACTATGGCTACACCTTC
cdr3_aa: CASGLAQGNYGYTF

d_call: .
j_call: TRBJ1-2
v_call: TRBV4-2
clone_size: .
cdr3_nt: TGTGCCAGCAGCCGGGGGCAACAGAGTTACTATGGCTACACCTTC
cdr3_aa: CASSRGQQSYYGYTF

d_call: .
j_call: TRBJ1-2
v_call: TRBV5-1
clone_size: many
cdr3_nt: TGCGCCAGCAGCTTGGACAGGGACCGTTATGGCTACACCTTC
cdr3_aa: CASSLDRDRYGYTF

d_call: .
j_call: TRBJ1-3
v_call: TRBV5-1
clone_size: many
cdr3_nt: TGCGCCAGCAGCTTGGAGGGCAGCTCTGGAAACACCATATATTTT
cdr3_aa: CASSLEGSSGNTIYF

d_call: TRBD2
j_call: TRBJ2-1
v_call: TRBV6-1
clone_size: .
cdr3_nt: TGTGCCAGCAGTGCCCGGGCGGCGGGAGGGCATAGTGAGCAGTTCTTC
cdr3_aa: CASSARAAGGHSEQFF

d_call: TRBD1
j_call: TRBJ2-7
v_call: TRBV29-1
clone_size: many
cdr3_nt: TGCAGCGGCAAACCGGGACAGGGAGACGAGCAGTACTTC
cdr3_aa: CSGKPGQGDEQYF

d_call: TRBD2
j_call: TRBJ2-7
v_call: TRBV11-2
clone_size: many
cdr3_nt: TGTGCCAGCAGCTTACTAGCGGGAGCCGAGCAGTACTTC
cdr3_aa: CASSLLAGAEQYF

d_call: .
j_call: TRBJ1-1
v_call: TRBV12-3/TRBV12-4
clone_size: many
cdr3_nt: TGTGCCAGCAGTTACCGGGGGGCCAACACTGAAGCTTTCTTT
cdr3_aa: CASSYRGANTEAFF

d_call: .
j_call: TRBJ2-1
v_call: TRBV6-4
clone_size: many
cdr3_nt: TGTGCCATTCGGCGGGGCGGGCAGTTCTTC
cdr3_aa: CAIRRGGQFF

d_call: TRBD2
j_call: TRBJ2-7
v_call: TRBV18
clone_size: many
cdr3_nt: TGTGCCAGCCGCACTAGCGGCTCTAGCTCCTACGAGCAGTACTTC
cdr3_aa: CASRTSGSSSYEQYF

d_call: .
j_call: TRBJ2-1
v_call: TRBV7-8
clone_size: .
cdr3_nt: TGTGCCAGCAGCCCGGGCCGTGGGGGTCATTCTAACAATGAGCAGTTCTTC
cdr3_aa: CASSPGRGGHSNNEQFF

d_call: .
j_call: TRBJ2-7
v_call: TRBV7-9
clone_size: few
cdr3_nt: TGTGCCAGCAGCTTAGTCGCTGACGAGCAGTACTTC
cdr3_aa: CASSLVADEQYF

d_call: .
j_call: TRBJ2-3
v_call: TRBV24-1
clone_size: .
cdr3_nt: TGTGCCACCCCCCCCCTTCACTCCGCGAGGTATTTT
cdr3_aa: CATPPLHSARYF

d_call: .
j_call: TRBJ2-7
v_call: TRBV10-3
clone_size: many
cdr3_nt: TGTGCCACCAGGGATGCGTCGAACGAGCAGTACTTC
cdr3_aa: CATRDASNEQYF

d_call: TRBD2
j_call: TRBJ2-7
v_call: TRBV30
clone_size: many
cdr3_nt: TGTGCCTGGAGTGTACCAGCGGGAGGATCCTACTTC
cdr3_aa: CAWSVPAGGSYF

d_call: .
j_call: TRBJ2-5
v_call: TRBV5-1
clone_size: .
cdr3_nt: TGCGCCAGCAGCAGGGGGTCAGAACAAGAGACCCAGTACTTC
cdr3_aa: CASSRGSEQETQYF

d_call: TRBD1
j_call: TRBJ2-2
v_call: TRBV28
clone_size: few
cdr3_nt: TGTGCCAGCAGTCCGGACAGGGGGGGGGAGCTGTTTTTT
cdr3_aa: CASSPDRGGELFF

d_call: .
j_call: TRBJ1-5
v_call: TRBV28
clone_size: many
cdr3_nt: TGTGCCGGCAAGAAGGCCGTCCCGAATCAGCCCCAGCATTTT
cdr3_aa: CAGKKAVPNQPQHF

d_call: TRBD2
j_call: TRBJ2-7
v_call: TRBV7-2
clone_size: .
cdr3_nt: TGTGCCAGCAGCTTGGGGACTAGCGCGTACGAGCAGTACTTC
cdr3_aa: CASSLGTSAYEQYF

d_call: TRBD2
j_call: TRBJ2-1
v_call: TRBV2
clone_size: few
cdr3_nt: TGTGCCAGCTTAGGACTAGATCCCTACAATGAGCAGTTCTTC
cdr3_aa: CASLGLDPYNEQFF

d_call: .
j_call: TRBJ2-1
v_call: TRBV6-2/TRBV6-3
clone_size: .
cdr3_nt: TGTGCCAGCAGTTCCCCCTTACAGGCTGCGAATGAGCAGTTCTTC
cdr3_aa: CASSSPLQAANEQFF

d_call: TRBD1
j_call: TRBJ2-7
v_call: TRBV11-3
clone_size: many
cdr3_nt: TGTGCCAGTAAACCGGGACAGAGCTCCTACGAGCAGTACTTC
cdr3_aa: CASKPGQSSYEQYF

d_call: .
j_call: TRBJ1-1
v_call: TRBV30
clone_size: many
cdr3_nt: TGTGCCTGGAAAGGGACCGGGTCAAACACTGAAGCTTTCTTT
cdr3_aa: CAWKGTGSNTEAFF

d_call: .
j_call: TRBJ1-1
v_call: TRBV28
clone_size: few
cdr3_nt: TGTGCCAGCAGAAGGATAGGAGTATCAATGAACACTGAAGCTTTCTTT
cdr3_aa: CASRRIGVSMNTEAFF

d_call: .
j_call: TRBJ2-1
v_call: TRBV19
clone_size: .
cdr3_nt: TGTGCCAGTAGCTCCCCCGGGTCCTGGGGGCAGTTCTTC
cdr3_aa: CASSSPGSWGQFF

d_call: .
j_call: TRBJ2-6
v_call: TRBV28
clone_size: many
cdr3_nt: TGTGCCAGCAGTTTAGGGGTAGGGGCCAACGTCCTGACTTTC
cdr3_aa: CASSLGVGANVLTF

d_call: .
j_call: TRBJ1-1
v_call: TRBV5-8
clone_size: .
cdr3_nt: TGTGCCAGCAGCTTGGTGTGTACTAACACTGAAGCTTTCTTT
cdr3_aa: CASSLVCTNTEAFF

d_call: .
j_call: TRBJ2-7
v_call: TRBV7-8
clone_size: .
cdr3_nt: TGTGCCAGCAGCTTACCCTCGGGGGGCAGCGATCAGTACTTC
cdr3_aa: CASSLPSGGSDQYF

d_call: .
j_call: TRBJ2-7
v_call: TRBV6-2/TRBV6-3
clone_size: medium-sized
cdr3_nt: TGTGCCAGCATAACTGGGGGCAGCCGTCCCTACGAGCAGTACTTC
cdr3_aa: CASITGGSRPYEQYF

d_call: .
j_call: TRBJ1-1
v_call: TRBV5-4
clone_size: many
cdr3_nt: TGTGCCAGCAGGCTCCCGGGTCGTGACACTGAAGCTTTCTTT
cdr3_aa: CASRLPGRDTEAFF

d_call: .
j_call: TRBJ2-5
v_call: TRBV12-5
clone_size: many
cdr3_nt: TGTGCTAGTGGTCGAGACTGGATGCCAGAGACCCAGTACTTC
cdr3_aa: CASGRDWMPETQYF

d_call: .
j_call: TRBJ1-1
v_call: TRBV6-5
clone_size: few
cdr3_nt: TGTGCCAGCAGTTACAGGCCTCTGAACACTGAAGCTTTCTTT
cdr3_aa: CASSYRPLNTEAFF

d_call: .
j_call: TRBJ2-3
v_call: TRBV20-1
clone_size: many
cdr3_nt: TGCAGTGCTAGAGTAAGCACAGATACGCAGTATTTT
cdr3_aa: CSARVSTDTQYF

d_call: .
j_call: TRBJ2-3
v_call: TRBV28
clone_size: many
cdr3_nt: TGTGCCAGCAAGGGGTCCAGAGATACGCAGTATTTT
cdr3_aa: CASKGSRDTQYF

d_call: .
j_call: TRBJ1-6
v_call: TRBV28
clone_size: medium-sized
cdr3_nt: TGTGCCAGCCGTCTTGTGACTTATAATTCACCCCTCCACTTT
cdr3_aa: CASRLVTYNSPLHF

d_call: .
j_call: TRBJ1-6
v_call: TRBV9
clone_size: many
cdr3_nt: TGTGCCAGCAGCGTAGGGGTTCTCAGCTCCTATAATTCACCCCTCCACTTT
cdr3_aa: CASSVGVLSSYNSPLHF

d_call: .
j_call: TRBJ2-3
v_call: TRBV2
clone_size: .
cdr3_nt: TGTGCCAGCAGTGAAGGGCTCCGTGACTGTGGCACAGATACGCAGTATTTT
cdr3_aa: CASSEGLRDCGTDTQYF

d_call: .
j_call: TRBJ2-2
v_call: TRBV25-1
clone_size: .
cdr3_nt: TGTGCCAGCAGTGAGACCGGACAGAACACCTGGGTGCTGTTTTTT
cdr3_aa: CASSETGQNTWVLFF

d_call: TRBD1
j_call: TRBJ2-1
v_call: TRBV6-1
clone_size: .
cdr3_nt: TGTGCCAACAGTGAAGAACAGGGGGGTAGCGATGAGCAGTTTTTC
cdr3_aa: CANSEEQGGSDEQFF

d_call: .
j_call: TRBJ2-1
v_call: TRBV6-1
clone_size: many
cdr3_nt: TGTGCCAGCAGTGAGTTTGGGGCCCAAGAGTTCTTC
cdr3_aa: CASSEFGAQEFF

d_call: TRBD2
j_call: TRBJ2-2
v_call: TRBV5-1
clone_size: .
cdr3_nt: TGCGCCAGCAGCGCCTTGGGACTAGCGGGAGGAACCGGGGAGCTGTTTTTT
cdr3_aa: CASSALGLAGGTGELFF

d_call: TRBD1
j_call: TRBJ1-2
v_call: TRBV5-1
clone_size: .
cdr3_nt: TGCGCCAGCAGCGGAGTACAGGGGGCTAACTATGGCTACACCTTC
cdr3_aa: CASSGVQGANYGYTF

d_call: .
j_call: TRBJ1-2
v_call: TRBV27
clone_size: many
cdr3_nt: TGTGCCAGCAGACAATCAGGGGTCCTCTCGGATGGCTACACCTTC
cdr3_aa: CASRQSGVLSDGYTF

d_call: TRBD2
j_call: TRBJ2-1
v_call: TRBV2
clone_size: .
cdr3_nt: TGTGCCAGCAGCCTGGGACTAGCGTATTACAATGAGCAGTTCTTC
cdr3_aa: CASSLGLAYYNEQFF

d_call: .
j_call: TRBJ1-3
v_call: TRBV18
clone_size: .
cdr3_nt: TGTGCCAGCTCACCAGGGGCCTGGAGCTCTGGAAACACCATATATTTT
cdr3_aa: CASSPGAWSSGNTIYF

d_call: .
j_call: TRBJ2-1
v_call: TRBV15
clone_size: many
cdr3_nt: TGTGCCACCAGCAGGGGCGGAGACTATAGTGAGCAGTTCTTC
cdr3_aa: CATSRGGDYSEQFF

d_call: TRBD2
j_call: TRBJ2-3
v_call: TRBV20-1
clone_size: .
cdr3_nt: TGCAGTGCTAGCTTGGCGGGAGGAGATACGCAGTATTTT
cdr3_aa: CSASLAGGDTQYF

d_call: TRBD1
j_call: TRBJ2-3
v_call: TRBV11-2
clone_size: many
cdr3_nt: TGTGCCAGCAGCTCCGGGACAGCCCCTAGCACAGATACGCAGTATTTT
cdr3_aa: CASSSGTAPSTDTQYF

d_call: .
j_call: TRBJ2-2
v_call: TRBV6-1
clone_size: few
cdr3_nt: TGTGCCAGCAGAATAGGGGAGCTGTTTTTT
cdr3_aa: CASRIGELFF

d_call: TRBD2
j_call: TRBJ2-7
v_call: TRBV3-1
clone_size: .
cdr3_nt: TGTGCCAGCAGCCAATCTAGCGGGAGGGCCTACGAGCAGTACTTC
cdr3_aa: CASSQSSGRAYEQYF